Listed below are T cell receptor beta chains from one sample, sequenced in a study of OX40 agonist ivuxolimab in advanced cancers. TCRdb keeps only in-frame clones here, not all; method: immunoSEQ multiplex PCR. The sample lists about 78,000 clones, 87% occurring once. This material consisted of CD4+ or CD8+ T cells sorted from blood, taken in a trial of the OX40 agonist ivuxolimab. The receptor source for this set is an adult with an advanced solid tumor such as melanoma, head and neck, liver or kidney cancer. The CDR3 runs from the conserved cysteine through the conserved F or W. The D gene is left open where the match is weak. Rows give clone size only sometimes, using once, few, many, or a class for an expanded clone.

d_call: TRBD1
clone_size: -
j_call: TRBJ2-2
v_call: TRBV19
cdr3_nt: TGTGCCAGTGCCTCCGCGGACAGGGGGCATGGCGGGGAGCTGTTTTTT
cdr3_aa: CASASADRGHGGELFF

d_call: TRBD2
clone_size: -
j_call: TRBJ2-3
v_call: TRBV5-1
cdr3_nt: TGCGCCAGCAGCACCGGCAGGACTAGCGGTCCCACAGATACGCAGTATTTT
cdr3_aa: CASSTGRTSGPTDTQYF

d_call: -
clone_size: -
j_call: TRBJ2-7
v_call: TRBV6-5
cdr3_nt: TGTGCCAGCAGTTCGGGACTCTACGAGCAGTACTTC
cdr3_aa: CASSSGLYEQYF

d_call: TRBD2
clone_size: -
j_call: TRBJ2-1
v_call: TRBV6-5
cdr3_nt: TGTGCCAGCAGTTACTCCCGGACTAGCGGTAACAATGAGCAGTTCTTC
cdr3_aa: CASSYSRTSGNNEQFF

d_call: TRBD1
clone_size: -
j_call: TRBJ2-4
v_call: TRBV28
cdr3_nt: TGTGCCAGCAGTCGGACAGGCGATAAAAACATTCAGTACTTC
cdr3_aa: CASSRTGDKNIQYF

d_call: -
clone_size: few
j_call: TRBJ2-5
v_call: TRBV11-3
cdr3_nt: TGTGCCAGCAGCCCAAGTCCGGACGGCCTACGAGAGACCCAGTACTTC
cdr3_aa: CASSPSPDGLRETQYF

d_call: TRBD2
clone_size: -
j_call: TRBJ2-3
v_call: TRBV7-3
cdr3_nt: TGTGCCAGCAGCTTAACCGTCTCGGGACTAGCGGTAGATACGCAGTATTTT
cdr3_aa: CASSLTVSGLAVDTQYF

d_call: -
clone_size: -
j_call: TRBJ2-1
v_call: TRBV7-9
cdr3_nt: TGTGCCAGCAGCCCCCGGGTAAATGAGCAGTTCTTC
cdr3_aa: CASSPRVNEQFF

d_call: TRBD1
clone_size: -
j_call: TRBJ2-5
v_call: TRBV7-9
cdr3_nt: TGTGCCAGCAGCTTCGGACAGGGGGAAGAGACCCAGTACTTC
cdr3_aa: CASSFGQGEETQYF

d_call: TRBD2
clone_size: -
j_call: TRBJ2-1
v_call: TRBV5-1
cdr3_nt: TGCGCCAGCAGCTTGGGTCGTCTAGCGGGGGGGAATGAGCAGTTCTTC
cdr3_aa: CASSLGRLAGGNEQFF

d_call: -
clone_size: -
j_call: TRBJ1-5
v_call: TRBV18
cdr3_nt: TGTGCCAGCTCATCCTCGGGACAAAATCAGCCCCAGCATTTT
cdr3_aa: CASSSSGQNQPQHF

d_call: -
clone_size: once
j_call: TRBJ2-1
v_call: TRBV9
cdr3_nt: TGTGCCAGCAGCGGGGGCGGTATTGGGCACAATGAGCAGTTCTTC
cdr3_aa: CASSGGGIGHNEQFF

d_call: TRBD1
clone_size: -
j_call: TRBJ2-7
v_call: TRBV6-5
cdr3_nt: TGTGCCACCCGACCCGGGACAGGGCCTCACGAGCAGTACTTC
cdr3_aa: CATRPGTGPHEQYF

d_call: -
clone_size: -
j_call: TRBJ2-3
v_call: TRBV19
cdr3_nt: TGTGCCAGTAGAAAATGGTCGAAAACCGCCCCAGATACGCAGTATTTT
cdr3_aa: CASRKWSKTAPDTQYF

d_call: TRBD2
clone_size: -
j_call: TRBJ2-7
v_call: TRBV18
cdr3_nt: TGTGCCAGCTCACCACCGAACCTAGCGGATCAAGAGCAGTACTTC
cdr3_aa: CASSPPNLADQEQYF

d_call: TRBD2
clone_size: -
j_call: TRBJ2-1
v_call: TRBV5-4
cdr3_nt: TGTGCCAGCAGCATGACTAGCGGGGTTAACAATGAGCAGTTCTTC
cdr3_aa: CASSMTSGVNNEQFF

d_call: TRBD1
clone_size: -
j_call: TRBJ1-1
v_call: TRBV7-2
cdr3_nt: TGTGCCAGCACCCAACAACAGGGGGCACGGGCTGAAGCTTTCTTT
cdr3_aa: CASTQQQGARAEAFF

d_call: -
clone_size: once
j_call: TRBJ1-4
v_call: TRBV11-3
cdr3_nt: TGTGCCAGCAGCTTAGACGGAGCCGCAACTAATGAAAAACTGTTTTTT
cdr3_aa: CASSLDGAATNEKLFF

d_call: -
clone_size: -
j_call: TRBJ2-7
v_call: TRBV4-1
cdr3_nt: TGCGCCAGCAGCCAAGATCCGACAGGCTCCTACGAGCAGTACTTC
cdr3_aa: CASSQDPTGSYEQYF

d_call: -
clone_size: -
j_call: TRBJ1-1
v_call: TRBV5-1
cdr3_nt: TGCGCCAGCAGCTTTGCTTTTGGCCGTGGGGTGAACACTGAAGCTTTCTTT
cdr3_aa: CASSFAFGRGVNTEAFF

d_call: -
clone_size: -
j_call: TRBJ2-1
v_call: TRBV4-1
cdr3_nt: TGCGCCAGCAGCCTCCAGGTTCAGTACAATGAGCAGTTCTTC
cdr3_aa: CASSLQVQYNEQFF

d_call: -
clone_size: -
j_call: TRBJ1-2
v_call: TRBV6-5
cdr3_nt: TGTGCCAGCAGTTACAAGGGATATGGCTACACCTTC
cdr3_aa: CASSYKGYGYTF

d_call: -
clone_size: -
j_call: TRBJ2-1
v_call: TRBV5-4
cdr3_nt: TGTGCCAGCAGTGTAGGGATCGTTACCTACAATGAGCAGTTCTTC
cdr3_aa: CASSVGIVTYNEQFF

d_call: -
clone_size: -
j_call: TRBJ1-1
v_call: TRBV19
cdr3_nt: TGTGCCAGTAGTGGGACGGTCAGTATGACTGAAGCTTTCTTT
cdr3_aa: CASSGTVSMTEAFF

d_call: TRBD1
clone_size: -
j_call: TRBJ2-1
v_call: TRBV6-5
cdr3_nt: TGTGCCAGCAGTTACTCGGGACAGGGGGCCTCCAATGAGCAGTTCTTC
cdr3_aa: CASSYSGQGASNEQFF

d_call: TRBD2
clone_size: -
j_call: TRBJ2-1
v_call: TRBV7-2
cdr3_nt: TGTGCCAGCAGCTTATCGGCTAGCGGATACAATGAGCAGTTCTTC
cdr3_aa: CASSLSASGYNEQFF

d_call: TRBD2
clone_size: -
j_call: TRBJ2-7
v_call: TRBV4-2
cdr3_nt: TGTGCCAGCAGCCAGGGACTAGCGGTCTACGAGCAGTACTTC
cdr3_aa: CASSQGLAVYEQYF

d_call: -
clone_size: -
j_call: TRBJ2-1
v_call: TRBV29-1
cdr3_nt: TGCAGCGGCTGGAACAACAATGAGCAGTTCTTC
cdr3_aa: CSGWNNNEQFF

d_call: -
clone_size: -
j_call: TRBJ2-3
v_call: TRBV5-1
cdr3_nt: TGCGCCAGCAGCCTGGGGGCAGGACCGTCCCGCACAGATACGCAGTATTTT
cdr3_aa: CASSLGAGPSRTDTQYF

d_call: -
clone_size: -
j_call: TRBJ2-3
v_call: TRBV25-1
cdr3_nt: TGTGCCAGCAGTGCTGCCCTGACCACAGATACGCAGTATTTT
cdr3_aa: CASSAALTTDTQYF

d_call: TRBD1
clone_size: -
j_call: TRBJ2-6
v_call: TRBV4-1
cdr3_nt: TGCGCCAGCAGCCAGGGGACAGTCCCAGGGGCCAACGTCCTGACTTTC
cdr3_aa: CASSQGTVPGANVLTF

d_call: -
clone_size: -
j_call: TRBJ1-2
v_call: TRBV5-4
cdr3_nt: TGTGCCAGCACACAGGGTTTAGCTAACTATGGCTACACCTTC
cdr3_aa: CASTQGLANYGYTF

d_call: TRBD2
clone_size: -
j_call: TRBJ2-1
v_call: TRBV7-2
cdr3_nt: TGTGCCAGCAGCTTATCCCGGGACTATGATGAGCAGTTCTTC
cdr3_aa: CASSLSRDYDEQFF

d_call: TRBD1
clone_size: -
j_call: TRBJ2-7
v_call: TRBV29-1
cdr3_nt: TGCAGCGTTGCCCCGCGGACAGGCTACGAGCAGTACTTC
cdr3_aa: CSVAPRTGYEQYF

d_call: -
clone_size: -
j_call: TRBJ2-2
v_call: TRBV6-6
cdr3_nt: TGTGCCAGCACCGGAGGGACCAAAACCGGGGAGCTGTTTTTT
cdr3_aa: CASTGGTKTGELFF

d_call: -
clone_size: -
j_call: TRBJ2-3
v_call: TRBV28
cdr3_nt: TGTGCCAGCAGTCCCAGCGGGCACCTCACAGATACGCAGTATTTT
cdr3_aa: CASSPSGHLTDTQYF

d_call: TRBD2
clone_size: once
j_call: TRBJ2-1
v_call: TRBV7-9
cdr3_nt: TGTGCCAGCAGCGGACTAGCGGGAGATCGGTACAATGAGCAGTTCTTC
cdr3_aa: CASSGLAGDRYNEQFF

d_call: TRBD2
clone_size: few
j_call: TRBJ2-7
v_call: TRBV11-3
cdr3_nt: TGTGCCAGCAGCTTTAGCGGGAGGTCCTACGAGCAGTACTTC
cdr3_aa: CASSFSGRSYEQYF

d_call: TRBD1
clone_size: -
j_call: TRBJ1-2
v_call: TRBV19
cdr3_nt: TGTGCCAGTAGTACGGACAGGAACTATGGCTACACCTTC
cdr3_aa: CASSTDRNYGYTF

d_call: TRBD2
clone_size: -
j_call: TRBJ2-3
v_call: TRBV4-1
cdr3_nt: TGCGCCAGCAGCCAAGATTGGGGGACTAGCGGCCCAGATACGCAGTATTTT
cdr3_aa: CASSQDWGTSGPDTQYF

d_call: -
clone_size: -
j_call: TRBJ2-7
v_call: TRBV27
cdr3_nt: TGTGCCAGCAGTTTATCAGGGGGGAACCACTACGAGCAGTACTTC
cdr3_aa: CASSLSGGNHYEQYF

d_call: -
clone_size: -
j_call: TRBJ1-2
v_call: TRBV6-5
cdr3_nt: TGTGCCAGCAGTGCAGGGGATCGTGGTGGCTACACCTTC
cdr3_aa: CASSAGDRGGYTF

d_call: -
clone_size: few
j_call: TRBJ2-3
v_call: TRBV2
cdr3_nt: TGTGCCAGCTTGTCCGGGGTATACGATACGCAGTATTTT
cdr3_aa: CASLSGVYDTQYF

d_call: TRBD2
clone_size: -
j_call: TRBJ2-5
v_call: TRBV2
cdr3_nt: TGTGCCGCCTGGGGGGGACCCGCCCTGGAAGAGACCCAGTACTTC
cdr3_aa: CAAWGGPALEETQYF